This T cell receptor (beta chain) comes out of a study of CD8 T cells in ankylosing spondylitis. The CDR3 spans 15 residues. Trimming removed 5 bases at V and 4 bases at J, with 17 bases between. Germline lookup yields CDR1 SEHNR and CDR2 FQNEAQ (reference sequence). This clonotype occurred a few times. Its antigen is unidentified. The study's findings and limits: Disease-linked clones, CD8+, were relatively rare in peripheral blood. The study identified a TCR beta motif of several highly homologous variants that appeared characteristic of ankylosing spondylitis blood. Significantly higher representation of disease-linked clones was reported for matched ankylosing spondylitis synovial fluid.

Scientists made TCR beta libraries using quantitative 5'-RACE with molecular barcodes. TCRdb re-called the 5' RACE reads with MiXCR, one entry per CDR3 protein. Of tens of thousands of distinct CDR3 sequences listed, roughly 8.8% are singletons. This sequence was found in a male donor with ankylosing spondylitis. This sequence joins TRBV7-9 and TRBJ2-5, with unresolved D. Sequenced: blood, either unsorted or a sorted T cell fraction (not recorded which). This CDR3 reads CASSSLDARPETQYF. In DNA, the CDR3 is TGTGCCAGCAGCAGCTTGGACGCACGCCCAGAGACCCAGTACTTC.